The 12 T cell receptor beta chains given below trace back to one sample, sequenced in a study of blood T cell repertoires in COVID-19. TCRdb keeps only in-frame clones here, not all; method: immunoSEQ multiplex PCR. The repertoire holds some 300,000 clones, around 90% seen once, with under 1.1% in the top ten. The sample was peripheral blood. These receptor sequences come from a middle-aged woman with COVID-19, enrolled during active disease.

CDR3 sequence (DNA): TGTGCCAGCAGTGAAGGCAGAAGATACGAGCAGTACTTC. This translates into CASSEGRRYEQYF. The chain joins TRBV2 to TRBJ2-7; D gene unclear. The CDR3 has 13 amino acids. Trimming cost V 1 base and J 4 bases, with 8 bases left between them. Germline V gene data show CDR1 as SNHLY and CDR2 as FYNNEI.

CDR3 nucleotides: TGTGCCACCGTGGGGGGACTTAGCACAGATACGCAGTATTTT. Protein: CATVGGLSTDTQYF. The rearrangement joins TRBV10-3 to TRBJ2-3; TRBD2 might be the D (6 bases). V was shortened by 10 bases and J by 0 bases, with 14 bases between the two germline ends. This CDR3 spans 14 amino acids. Germline CDR1 reads ENHRY; CDR2 reads SYGVKD.

In its sample, this clone was seen a few times. This chain joins TRBV2 and TRBJ1-6; 7 bases align to TRBD1. Trimming took 6 bases from V and 7 from J; bases not matched to a gene: 6. Germline loops: CDR1 SNHLY, CDR2 FYNNEI. The CDR3 contains 14 residues. The CDR3 here is CASRPGQYNSPLHF. The CDR3 DNA reads TGTGCCAGCAGACCGGGACAGTACAATTCACCCCTCCACTTT.

V and J are TRBV7-6 and TRBJ2-7; 7 nucleotides align to TRBD2. CDR3 length: 19 amino acids. The J segment lost 7 bases and the V segment lost 1 base, leaving 22 bases of the junction unmatched. The V gene's germline CDR1 is SGHVS and CDR2 FNYEAQ. The CDR3 coding sequence is TGTGCCAGCAGCTTAGGGGGGGGAGGAGGGCCGGGTTCCTCTCGGGAGCAGTACTTC. It is translated as CASSLGGGGGPGSSREQYF.

The chain recombines TRBV5-6 with TRBJ1-5; D not certain. The germline V gene has CDR1 SGHDT and CDR2 YYEEEE. V was clipped by 4 bases and J by 1 base, with 15 bases between them. The CDR3 is 16 residues long. The CDR3 bases are TGTGCCAGCAGCGCTTACAGCCTTGGGAGCAATCAGCCCCAGCATTTT. Translating it yields CASSAYSLGSNQPQHF. Using reference TRBV5-6 and TRBJ1-5 for the parts outside the CDR3, the full variable domain is DAGVTQSPTHLIKTRGQQVTLRCSPKSGHDTVSWYQQALGQGPQFIFQYYEEEERQRGNFPDRFSGHQFPNYSSELNVNALLLGDSALYLCASSAYSLGSNQPQHFGDGTRLSIL.

There are a few counts of this clone. V usage is TRBV10-3 and J usage is TRBJ1-5; 9 bases align to TRBD1. This CDR3 spans 14 amino acids. Germline V gene sequence: CDR1 ENHRY, CDR2 SYGVKD. The junction had 6 bases not matched to a gene; V was cut back by 6 bases and J by 6 bases. Here the CDR3 reads CAISPGQGSQPQHF. DNA of the CDR3: TGTGCCATCAGCCCGGGACAGGGAAGTCAGCCCCAGCATTTT.

The chain carries TRBV7-2 and TRBJ1-2; 10 bases align to TRBD1. CDR1 SGHTA and CDR2 FQGNSA come from the germline V gene. J lost 4 bases, V lost 5 bases, and 10 bases had no gene match. CDR3 size: 16 residues. DNA of the CDR3: TGTGCCAGCAGCACGTCCGGGACAGGGGACCCCTATGGCTACACCTTC. This codes for CASSTSGTGDPYGYTF.

This chain connects TRBV4-3 to TRBJ2-1, with D perhaps matching TRBD1 (6 bases). The CDR3 runs 16 residues. V shed 0 bases and J shed 4 bases, with 13 bases lying between them. Per the germline V gene, CDR1 is LGHNA and CDR2 is YSLEER. CDR3 sequence (DNA): TGCGCCAGCAGCCAAGAAAACAGGGCGGGTTACAATGAGCAGTTCTTC. This sequence encodes CASSQENRAGYNEQFF.

This clone has just one count. The rearrangement joins TRBV6-5 to TRBJ2-7; 8 bases agree with TRBD1. Germline CDR1 reads MNHEY; CDR2 reads SVGAGI. V lost 9 bases, J lost 2 bases, and 6 bases stayed unmatched. The CDR3 covers 13 residues. CDR3 in amino acids: CASSDRGPYEQYF. DNA for the CDR3: TGTGCCAGTTCCGACAGGGGTCCCTACGAGCAGTACTTC.

This chain connects TRBV6-1 to TRBJ1-1, with 10 bases that match TRBD1. Trimming at V came to 4 bases and at J to 7 bases, leaving 12 bases not matched to a gene. This CDR3 comprises 16 residues. CDR1 and CDR2 (germline): MNHNS, SASEGT. This chain's CDR3 is CASSVGPGTGVNEAFF. CDR3 nucleotides: TGTGCCAGCAGTGTAGGACCCGGGACAGGGGTAAATGAAGCTTTCTTT.

The chain employs TRBV2 and TRBJ2-7; no firm D call. The CDR3 totals 14 residues. In germline, CDR1 is SNHLY, CDR2 FYNNEI. Trimming took 2 bases from V and 3 from J, leaving 11 bases between them. CDR3 DNA: TGTGCCAGCAGTGAATATCCGTTTAACTACGAGCAGTACTTC. This gives the protein CASSEYPFNYEQYF.

Only one count was recorded for this clone. V gene TRBV9 combines with J gene TRBJ1-6; 8 bases match TRBD1. CDR1 and CDR2 from the germline V gene are SGDLS and YYNGEE. V shed 4 bases and J 5 bases; nucleotides not matched to a gene: 8. The CDR3 totals 16 residues. Here the CDR3 DNA reads TGTGCCAGCAGCCCGCGGGGGACAGGCCATAATTCACCCCTCCACTTT. This encodes CASSPRGTGHNSPLHF.